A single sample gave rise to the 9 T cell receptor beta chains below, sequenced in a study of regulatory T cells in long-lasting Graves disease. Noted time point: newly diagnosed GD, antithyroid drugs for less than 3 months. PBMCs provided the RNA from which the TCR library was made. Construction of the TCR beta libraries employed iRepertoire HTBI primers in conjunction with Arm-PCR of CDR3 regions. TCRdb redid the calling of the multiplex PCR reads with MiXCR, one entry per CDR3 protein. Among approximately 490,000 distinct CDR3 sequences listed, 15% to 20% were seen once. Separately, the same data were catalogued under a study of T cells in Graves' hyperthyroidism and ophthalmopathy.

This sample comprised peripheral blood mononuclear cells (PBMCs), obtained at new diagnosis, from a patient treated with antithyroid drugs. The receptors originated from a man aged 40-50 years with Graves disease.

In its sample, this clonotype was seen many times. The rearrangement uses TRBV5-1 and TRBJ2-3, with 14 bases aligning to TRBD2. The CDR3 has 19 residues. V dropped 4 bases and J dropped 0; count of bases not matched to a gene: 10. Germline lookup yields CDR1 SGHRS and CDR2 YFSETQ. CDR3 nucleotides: TGCGCCAGCAGCCCAGGACTAGCGGGAGGCACGCCTAGCACAGATACGCAGTATTTT. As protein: CASSPGLAGGTPSTDTQYF.

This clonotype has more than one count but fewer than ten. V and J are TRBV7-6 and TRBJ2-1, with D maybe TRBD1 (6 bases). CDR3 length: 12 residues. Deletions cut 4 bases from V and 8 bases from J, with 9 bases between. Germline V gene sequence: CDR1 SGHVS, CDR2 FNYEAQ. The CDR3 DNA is TGTGCCAGCAGCTCCAGGACAGATGAGCAGTTCTTC. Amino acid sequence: CASSSRTDEQFF.

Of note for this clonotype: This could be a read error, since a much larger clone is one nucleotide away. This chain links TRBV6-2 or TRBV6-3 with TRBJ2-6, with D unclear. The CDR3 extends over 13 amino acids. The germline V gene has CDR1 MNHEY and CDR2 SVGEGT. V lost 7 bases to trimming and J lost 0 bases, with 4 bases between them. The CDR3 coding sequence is TGTGCCAGCAATCCCTCTGGGGCCAACGTCCTGACTTTC. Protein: CASNPSGANVLTF.

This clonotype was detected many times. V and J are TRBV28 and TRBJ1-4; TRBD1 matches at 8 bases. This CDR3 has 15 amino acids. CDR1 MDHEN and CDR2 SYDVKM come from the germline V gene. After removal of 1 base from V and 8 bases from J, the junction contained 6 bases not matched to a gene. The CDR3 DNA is TGTGCCAGCAGTTTATTGTCAGGGGGCCAGGAAAAACTGTTTTTT. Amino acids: CASSLLSGGQEKLFF.

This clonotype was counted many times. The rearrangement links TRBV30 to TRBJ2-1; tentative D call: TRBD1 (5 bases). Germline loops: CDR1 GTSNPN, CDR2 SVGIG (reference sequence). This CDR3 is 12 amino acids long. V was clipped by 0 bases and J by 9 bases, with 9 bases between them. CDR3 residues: CAWSVQGSEQFF. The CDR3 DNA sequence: TGTGCCTGGAGTGTTCAGGGTAGTGAGCAGTTCTTC.

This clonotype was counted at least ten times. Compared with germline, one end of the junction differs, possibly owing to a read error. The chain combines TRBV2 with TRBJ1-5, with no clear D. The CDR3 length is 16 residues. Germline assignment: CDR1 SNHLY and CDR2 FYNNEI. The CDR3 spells CASNEGPSFGLQPQHF. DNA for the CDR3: TGTGCCAGCAATGAAGGTCCCTCCTTCGGACTGCAGCCCCAGCATTTT. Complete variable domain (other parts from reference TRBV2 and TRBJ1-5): EPEVTQTPSHQVTQMGQEVILRCVPISNHLYFYWYRQILGQKVEFLVSFYNNEISEKSEIFDDQFSVERPDGSNFTLKIRSTKLEDSAMYFCASNEGPSFGLQPQHFGDGTRLSIL.

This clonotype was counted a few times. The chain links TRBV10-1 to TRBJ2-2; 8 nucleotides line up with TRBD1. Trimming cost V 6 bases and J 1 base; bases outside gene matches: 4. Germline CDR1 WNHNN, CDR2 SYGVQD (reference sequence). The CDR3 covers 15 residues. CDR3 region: CASSAGGLNTGELFF. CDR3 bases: TGCGCCAGCAGCGCAGGGGGCCTGAACACCGGGGAGCTGTTTTTT.

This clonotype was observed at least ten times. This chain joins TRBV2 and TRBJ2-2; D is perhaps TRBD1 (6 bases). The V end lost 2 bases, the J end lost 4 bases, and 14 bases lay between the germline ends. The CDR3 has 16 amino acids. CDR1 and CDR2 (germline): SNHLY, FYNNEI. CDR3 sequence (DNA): TGTGCCAGCAGTGAATGGGCAGGGGATCGCACCGGGGAGCTGTTTTTT. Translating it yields CASSEWAGDRTGELFF.

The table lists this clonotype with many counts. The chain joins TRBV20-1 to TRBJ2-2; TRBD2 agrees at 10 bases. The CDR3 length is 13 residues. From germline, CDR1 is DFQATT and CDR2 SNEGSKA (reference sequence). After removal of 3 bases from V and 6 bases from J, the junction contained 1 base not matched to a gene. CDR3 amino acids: CSARTSGPGELFF. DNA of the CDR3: TGCAGTGCTAGGACTAGCGGGCCCGGGGAGCTGTTTTTT.